These 26 T cell receptor beta chains share one sample of origin, sequenced in a study of T cells in Graves' hyperthyroidism and ophthalmopathy (dated by TCRdb to between 2017 and 2020). The receptor library was made with multiplex PCR. Sequencing took place on an Illumina HiSeq 2000. Amplification of TCR beta CDR3 regions was carried out from RNA transcripts. A first-round RT-PCR of the TCR CDR3 used the HTBI primer set with the Qiagen OneStep RT-PCR kit. TCRdb itself trimmed the public reads at Q25 with fastp, ran MiXCR and retained productive beta chains. Rows matching on CDR3 protein sequence are summarized as one entry with the most common DNA and genes. In this sample the table shows 140,000 or so distinct CDR3 sequences, around 20% of which occur a single time. Around two thirds of the sample rests with the top ten. Specimen: blood. The origin of the receptors is a woman in her forties or fifties with Graves' hyperthyroidism that later progressed to Graves' ophthalmopathy.

This clonotype was detected ten times or more. V usage is TRBV20-1 and J usage is TRBJ1-2, with TRBD1 as a possible D gene (5 bases). The CDR3 sequence is 12 residues long. Trimming left V 1 base short and J 7 bases short, with 10 bases between. Looked up from germline, CDR1 is DFQATT and CDR2 is SNEGSKA (reference sequence). CDR3 residues: CSARAGSPGYTF. The DNA of the CDR3 is TGCAGTGCTAGAGCAGGGTCCCCTGGCTACACCTTC.

The chain is built from TRBV27 and TRBJ1-3; TRBD1 might be the D (5 bases). The germline V and J ends were trimmed by 3 bases and 3 bases, with 12 bases remaining between them. Germline V gene sequence: CDR1 MNHEY, CDR2 SMNVEV (reference sequence). The CDR3 length is 15 residues. The CDR3: CASSFCRVNGNTIYF. CDR3 coding DNA: TGTGCCAGCAGTTTCTGCAGGGTTAATGGAAACACCATATATTTT.

In this sample, this clonotype turned up many times. The chain carries TRBV28 and TRBJ1-6, with a tentative D call TRBD1 (6 bases). The V gene lost 6 bases and the J gene lost 4 bases, with 13 bases spanning the gap. The CDR3 sequence is 15 residues long. The germline V gene encodes CDR1 MDHEN and CDR2 SYDVKM. CDR3 bases: TGTGCCAGCAGCTCTGGGACACCATATAATTCACCCCTCCACTTT. It translates to CASSSGTPYNSPLHF.

In this sample, this clonotype turned up many times. J is TRBJ1-5 and V is TRBV13; 10 bases fit TRBD1. CDR1 and CDR2 from the germline V gene are PRHDT and FYEKMQ (reference sequence). The trim removed 5 bases at V and 3 bases at J, leaving 4 bases unmatched. This CDR3 has 15 residues. The CDR3 DNA reads TGTGCCAGCAGCCGAAGACAGGGGGCCAATCAGCCCCAGCATTTT. Protein product: CASSRRQGANQPQHF.

The rearrangement uses TRBV2 and TRBJ2-7; TRBD2 is a possible D gene (5 bases). In germline, CDR1 is SNHLY, CDR2 FYNNEI. CDR3 length equals 13 residues. Between the trimmed V and J ends, which lost 4 bases and 1 base, there was a span of 8 bases. The CDR3 sequence is CASSVRGSYEQYF. In DNA form, the CDR3 reads TGTGCCAGCAGTGTTCGGGGTTCCTACGAGCAGTACTTC.

The chain employs TRBV30 and TRBJ1-4; D gene unclear. V gave up 3 bases and J gave up 3 bases, with 5 bases separating them. The CDR3 length is 12 residues. Germline values: CDR1 GTSNPN, CDR2 SVGIG (reference sequence). The CDR3 nucleotides are TGTGCCTGGAGCCAGTCTAATGAAAAACTGTTTTTT. This codes for CAWSQSNEKLFF.

This clonotype was observed at least ten times. This sequence joins TRBV28 and TRBJ1-2, with D possibly TRBD1 on 5 matching bases. The CDR3 length is 14 residues. Germline assignment: CDR1 MDHEN and CDR2 SYDVKM. Trimming shortened V by 1 base and J by 2 bases, and 8 bases separated the two germline ends. The CDR3 coding sequence is TGTGCCAGCAGTTTATATGGGGGAAACTATGGCTACACCTTC. It yields the protein CASSLYGGNYGYTF.

This clonotype was seen at least ten times. The rearrangement uses TRBV30 and TRBJ2-7; D gene ambiguous. CDR1 GTSNPN and CDR2 SVGIG come from the germline V gene (reference sequence). The CDR3 totals 11 residues. The V and J ends lost 5 bases and 7 bases respectively, with 12 bases between them. CDR3 in amino acids: CAWALFGEQYF. Written as DNA, the CDR3 is TGTGCCTGGGCCTTGTTTGGGGAGCAGTACTTC.

This clonotype was detected many times. J is TRBJ1-2 and V is TRBV27; weak D call: TRBD1 (5 bases). V lost 4 bases and J lost 3, with 12 bases in between. CDR3 length: 14 residues. Germline CDR1 and CDR2: MNHEY and SMNVEV (reference sequence). In DNA form, the CDR3 reads TGTGCCAGCAGTTCCGGGGCCAGTCACTATGGCTACACCTTC. Translating it yields CASSSGASHYGYTF.

The chain has TRBV10-3 and TRBJ2-2, with 10 bases matching TRBD2. CDR3 size: 16 residues. CDR1 is ENHRY, CDR2 SYGVKD, per germline. V lost 4 bases to trimming and J lost 7 bases; unmatched junction nucleotides: 9. The CDR3 DNA follows: TGTGCCATCAGTGGAGGAGCGGGAGGGCCAATCGGGGAGCTGTTTTTT. It encodes CAISGGAGGPIGELFF.

This clonotype has a count of ten or more. This chain connects TRBV20-1 to TRBJ2-7; D is possibly TRBD2 (6 bases). V shed 3 bases and J shed 2 bases, with 11 bases lying between them. The CDR3 length is 13 residues. Germline V CDR1 and CDR2: DFQATT, SNEGSKA (reference sequence). The CDR3 loop is CSARGGTAYEQYF. In DNA, the CDR3 is TGCAGTGCTAGGGGCGGGACCGCCTACGAGCAGTACTTC.

The chain's CDR3 is CASSIIGTGDSPLHF. The CDR3 DNA reads TGTGCCAGTAGTATTATCGGGACAGGTGATTCACCCCTCCACTTT. This chain connects TRBV19 to TRBJ1-6; TRBD1 matches at 8 bases. Germline V gene sequence: CDR1 LNHDA, CDR2 SQIVND (reference sequence). Trimming cost V 3 bases and J 8 bases; bases outside gene matches: 6. This CDR3 has 15 amino acids.

This clonotype was found many times. CDR3 DNA: TGTGCCAGCAGCTCCCTTCGGAGCGGGGGCCCGAGTGAGCAGTTCTTC. Amino acids: CASSSLRSGGPSEQFF. This chain connects TRBV7-6 to TRBJ2-1, with 8 bases lining up with TRBD2. This CDR3 spans 16 amino acids. Germline CDR1 and CDR2: SGHVS and FNYEAQ. The junction had 14 bases not matched to a gene; V was cut back by 4 bases and J by 9 bases.

This clonotype was seen more than once but under ten times. The chain has TRBV28 and TRBJ2-5; D is unclear. This CDR3 has 15 amino acids. V was clipped by 8 bases and J by 1 base, with 17 bases between them. Looked up from germline, CDR1 is MDHEN and CDR2 is SYDVKM. CDR3 sequence (DNA): TGTGCCAGCGCCGCACTTCGGGCCCTCCAAGAGACCCAGTACTTC. Translating gives CASAALRALQETQYF.

This clonotype was picked up a small number of times. This chain joins TRBV7-9 and TRBJ1-2, with D possibly matching TRBD1 (6 bases). V was cut by 0 bases and J by 3 bases, with 11 bases left in between. Per the germline V gene, CDR1 is SEHNR and CDR2 is FQNEAQ (reference sequence). This CDR3 has 15 residues. CDR3 in amino acids: CASSLAGTGHYGYTF. The CDR3 region has the DNA TGTGCCAGCAGCTTAGCTGGTACAGGGCACTATGGCTACACCTTC.

This clonotype was detected many times. V is TRBV24-1 and J is TRBJ2-5, with a tentative D call TRBD1 (6 bases). CDR1 and CDR2 (germline): KGHDR, SFDVKD. This CDR3 is 16 amino acids long. V shed 6 bases and J shed 4 bases, with 20 bases lying between them. The CDR3 protein is CATSLRTRTERETQYF. DNA for the CDR3: TGTGCCACCAGTTTGCGGACGAGGACAGAGAGAGAGACCCAGTACTTC.

This clonotype was picked up many times. This sequence joins TRBV12-3 or TRBV12-4 and TRBJ2-1, with TRBD2 matching over 9 bases. Germline trimming cut 5 bases from V and 6 bases from J; bases unmatched to any gene: 29. The CDR3 is 22 amino acids. The CDR3 DNA reads as TGTGCCAGCAGTCCCGACCGAGTTTTAGCGGGAGCCCCGCCACGACGTGGCAATGAGCAGTTCTTC. It specifies CASSPDRVLAGAPPRRGNEQFF.

This clonotype has a handful of counts. The chain couples TRBV19 to TRBJ2-2; D ambiguous. Germline values: CDR1 LNHDA, CDR2 SQIVND (reference sequence). The CDR3 consists of 12 residues. Trimming pared 6 bases from V and 7 bases from J, leaving 9 bases between. The chain's CDR3 is CASSPPGGELFF. DNA for the CDR3: TGTGCCAGTAGCCCCCCAGGCGGGGAGCTGTTTTTT.

The chain joins TRBV11-2 to TRBJ2-4; D not certain. The V end lost 1 base, the J end lost 14 bases, and 9 bases lay between the germline ends. Germline CDR1 and CDR2: SGHAT and FQNNGV. The CDR3 length is 11 residues. Written as DNA, the CDR3 is TGTGCCAGCAGCTTAGGACCAACGGAGTACTTC. Translated, it gives CASSLGPTEYF.

At least ten counts were recorded for this clonotype. The chain uses TRBV16 and TRBJ1-1; TRBD1 agrees at 8 bases. Germline values: CDR1 KGHSY, CDR2 FQNENV. The length of the CDR3 is 15 residues. With V trimmed by 1 base and J by 2 bases, 3 bases remained unmatched. The CDR3 protein is CASSQFQGANTEAFF. In DNA form, the CDR3 reads TGTGCCAGCAGCCAATTTCAGGGGGCAAACACTGAAGCTTTCTTT.

In its sample, this clonotype was seen a few times. The chain joins TRBV20-1 to TRBJ2-3; D gene uncertain. The CDR3 is 11 residues long. Germline V gene sequence: CDR1 DFQATT, CDR2 SNEGSKA (reference sequence). Trimming shortened V by 2 bases and J by 4 bases, and 4 bases separated the two germline ends. This CDR3 reads CSARLADTQYF. DNA for the CDR3: TGCAGTGCTAGACTAGCAGATACGCAGTATTTT.

This clonotype came up many times. The V gene is TRBV20-1, the J gene TRBJ2-1; 7 nucleotides match TRBD2. V was clipped by 7 bases and J by 3 bases; unmatched bases: 9. The CDR3 loop spans 14 amino acids. Germline assignment: CDR1 DFQATT and CDR2 SNEGSKA (reference sequence). CDR3 DNA sequence: TGCAGTGGGGGGACGGCGGGAGACTACAATGAGCAGTTCTTC. Its protein is CSGGTAGDYNEQFF.

This clonotype has at least ten counts. The chain carries TRBV11-3 and TRBJ2-2; D may be TRBD2 (7 bases). Germline V gene lookup returns CDR1 SGHNT and CDR2 YENEEA. The CDR3 is made up of 18 amino acids. Trimming removed 5 bases at V and 0 bases at J, with 19 bases between. The CDR3 loop reads CASSPGAGVPANTGELFF. The CDR3 bases are TGTGCCAGCAGCCCAGGGGCGGGAGTCCCCGCGAACACCGGGGAGCTGTTTTTT. The entire variable domain, with the rest obtained from reference TRBV11-3 and TRBJ2-2, is as follows: EAGVVQSPRYKIIEKKQPVAFWCNPISGHNTLYWYLQNLGQGPELLIRYENEEAVDDSQLPKDRFSAERLKGVDSTLKIQPAELGDSAVYLCASSPGAGVPANTGELFFGEGSRLTVL.

The chain recombines TRBV6-1 with TRBJ2-7; D might be TRBD1 (5 bases). This CDR3 has 15 residues. V lost 5 bases and J lost 0, with 14 bases in between. The germline V gene has CDR1 MNHNS and CDR2 SASEGT. The CDR3 region is CASSKGHSSSYEQYF. DNA of the CDR3: TGTGCCAGCAGTAAAGGACACTCAAGCTCCTACGAGCAGTACTTC.

Only a few counts were recorded for this clonotype. The chain links TRBV12-3 or TRBV12-4 to TRBJ1-2, with D possibly TRBD1 on 5 matching bases. V was pared by 6 bases and J by 2 bases, with 7 bases between. The CDR3 is 12 amino acids. The CDR3 loop reads CASREGNYGYTF. In nucleotides, the CDR3 is TGTGCCAGCAGGGAGGGGAACTATGGCTACACCTTC.

This clonotype was recorded at least ten times. This chain connects TRBV20-1 to TRBJ2-5; 7 bases line up with TRBD1. CDR1 DFQATT and CDR2 SNEGSKA come from the germline V gene (reference sequence). The V and J ends lost 3 bases and 5 bases, in that order; junction bases with no gene match: 9. The CDR3 is 14 amino acids. CDR3 nucleotide sequence: TGCAGTGCTAGCGGGCGACAGGGAGCGGAGACCCAGTACTTC. Amino acid sequence: CSASGRQGAETQYF.